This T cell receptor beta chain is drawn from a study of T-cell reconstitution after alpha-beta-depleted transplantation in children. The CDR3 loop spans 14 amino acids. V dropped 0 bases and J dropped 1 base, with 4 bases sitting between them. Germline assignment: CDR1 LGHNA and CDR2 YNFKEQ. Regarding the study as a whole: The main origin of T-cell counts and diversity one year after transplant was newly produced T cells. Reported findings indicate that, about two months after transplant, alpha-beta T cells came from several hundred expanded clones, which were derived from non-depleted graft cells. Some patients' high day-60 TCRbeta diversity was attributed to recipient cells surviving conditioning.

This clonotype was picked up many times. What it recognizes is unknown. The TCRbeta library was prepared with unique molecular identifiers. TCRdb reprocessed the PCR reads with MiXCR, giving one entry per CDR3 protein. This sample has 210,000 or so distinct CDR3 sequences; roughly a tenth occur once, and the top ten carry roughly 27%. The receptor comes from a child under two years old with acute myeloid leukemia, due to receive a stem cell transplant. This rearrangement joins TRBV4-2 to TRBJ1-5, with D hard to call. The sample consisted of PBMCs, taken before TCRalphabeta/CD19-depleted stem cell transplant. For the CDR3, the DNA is TGTGCCAGCAGCCAAGATAGGAGCAATCAGCCCCAGCATTTT. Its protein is CASSQDRSNQPQHF.